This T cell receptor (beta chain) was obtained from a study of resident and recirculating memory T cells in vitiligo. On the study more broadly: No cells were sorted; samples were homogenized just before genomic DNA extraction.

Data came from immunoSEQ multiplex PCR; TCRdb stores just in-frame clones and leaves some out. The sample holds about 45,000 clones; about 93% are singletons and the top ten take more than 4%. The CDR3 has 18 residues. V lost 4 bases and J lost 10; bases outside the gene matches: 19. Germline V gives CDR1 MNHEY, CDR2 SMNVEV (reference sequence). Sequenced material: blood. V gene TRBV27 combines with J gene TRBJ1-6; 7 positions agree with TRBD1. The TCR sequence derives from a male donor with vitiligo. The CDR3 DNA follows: TGTGCCAGCAGTTCAAGATCGATCGGACAGGCAGGGGGGTCACCCCTCCACTTT. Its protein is CASSSRSIGQAGGSPLHF.